The clone carrying this TCR beta chain has just a few counts. Its cognate antigen is unknown. With only one base between it and a far larger clone, this is likely a read error. This specimen comes from a study of prognosis after radiotherapy for stage I lung cancer. Across the study: Patients with tumors diagnosed as squamous cell carcinoma numbered seven, and those with adenocarcinoma roughly twelve. Study-wide findings and caveats: Differing TRBV and TRBJ gene usage was reportedly seen between patients with and without metastases. A fall in unique TCR clone counts followed stereotactic body radiation therapy, with medians of around 10,000 versus 6,900. Patients developing distant metastases showed lower Shannon entropy after stereotactic body radiation therapy.

Amplicons of TCR beta CDR3 were generated from genomic DNA by two-round multiplex PCR. Round one of PCR was performed, and it used primers specific to each TRBV and TRBJ gene. Via MiXCR, TCRdb re-called the multiplex PCR reads, giving one row per CDR3 protein. The table records roughly 20,000 distinct CDR3 sequences, roughly 41% of them present only once. The sample consisted of PBMCs, taken before or after stereotactic body radiation therapy (not recorded which). The TCR sequence derives from a donor over 45 with non-small cell lung cancer.

The CDR3 sequence is CASGYSNYEQYF. The CDR3 DNA is TGTGCCAGCGGGTACTCCAACTACGAGCAGTACTTC. The chain uses TRBV6-5 and TRBJ2-7, with D unclear. V lost 8 bases and J 3 bases, leaving 11 bases between the germline ends. This CDR3 comprises 12 residues. Germline V CDR1 and CDR2: MNHEY, SVGAGI.